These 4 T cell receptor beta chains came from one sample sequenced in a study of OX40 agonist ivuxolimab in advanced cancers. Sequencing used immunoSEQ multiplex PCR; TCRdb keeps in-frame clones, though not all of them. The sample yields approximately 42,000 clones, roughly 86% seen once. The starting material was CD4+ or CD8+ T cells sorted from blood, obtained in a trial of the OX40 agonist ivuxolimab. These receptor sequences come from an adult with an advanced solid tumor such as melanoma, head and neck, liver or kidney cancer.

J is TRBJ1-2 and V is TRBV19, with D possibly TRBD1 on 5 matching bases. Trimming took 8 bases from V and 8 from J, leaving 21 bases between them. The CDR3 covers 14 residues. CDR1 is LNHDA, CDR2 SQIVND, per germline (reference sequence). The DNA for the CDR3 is TGTGCCAGTCTCACTTGGGGGATTACTCCCGGCTACACCTTC. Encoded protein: CASLTWGITPGYTF.

The CDR3 bases are TGTGCCAGCAGCGTATCACCGGGACAGGGATCCTATGGCTACACCTTC. Its translation is CASSVSPGQGSYGYTF. The V gene is TRBV9, the J gene TRBJ1-2; 9 bases match TRBD1. Germline CDR1 SGDLS, CDR2 YYNGEE. Trimming took 1 base from V and 4 from J; bases not matched to a gene: 8. This CDR3 contains 16 residues. The variable domain in full, with the rest retrieved from reference TRBV9 and TRBJ1-2, is DSGVTQTPKHLITATGQRVTLRCSPRSGDLSVYWYQQSLDQGLQFLIQYYNGEERAKGNILERFSAQQFPDLHSELNLSSLELGDSALYFCASSVSPGQGSYGYTFGSGTRLTVV.

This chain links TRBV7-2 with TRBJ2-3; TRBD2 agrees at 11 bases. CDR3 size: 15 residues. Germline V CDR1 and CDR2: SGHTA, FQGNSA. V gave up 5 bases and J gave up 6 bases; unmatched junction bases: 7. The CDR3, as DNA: TGTGCCAGCAGCCATAGCGGGGGGGCCGGCGATACGCAGTATTTT. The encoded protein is CASSHSGGAGDTQYF.

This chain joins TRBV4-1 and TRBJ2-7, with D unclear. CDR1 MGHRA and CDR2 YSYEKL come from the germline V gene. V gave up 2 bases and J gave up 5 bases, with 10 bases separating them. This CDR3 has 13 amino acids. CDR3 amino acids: CASSQRAGNEQYF. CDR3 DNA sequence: TGCGCCAGCAGCCAACGGGCTGGGAACGAGCAGTACTTC.